The source of this T cell receptor beta chain is a study of blood T cells in healthy people across ages (dated by TCRdb to between 2014 and 2017). For the wider study: In model experiments, template switching captured about one uniquely barcoded TCR beta cDNA molecule for every two T cells. Donors were grouped into four age groups: young (average roughly 17 years), middle-aged (approximately 41), aged (about 59) and long-lived (around 80). Using deep sequencing normalized with unique cDNA molecular identifiers, the study measured how TCR beta repertoire diversity changes with age. Two additional independent replicas of 1 million unique cDNA reads from the same blood draw were analyzed for two donors (one aged 18 to 30 and one aged 80 or older). Summary of the overall study and its limitations: There was a strong correlation between observed TCR beta diversity and the percentage of naive T cells measured by flow cytometry. Estimates of total diversity based on one million sequenced T cells were regarded as lower bounds and as underestimates. Because profiling used bulk unsorted PBMCs, naive and antigen-experienced compartments could not be compared conclusively. Because the CMV infection status of the donors was unknown, age-related changes in expanded clonotypes may potentially have been confounded. Observed TCR beta diversity per million T cells fell roughly linearly with age, and a significant reduction was already apparent by age roughly 40. Compared with the aged group, the long-lived group had more naive CD4+ T cells, fewer expanded clones and increased TCR diversity, suggesting age selection.

The library was made by 5' RACE. Sequencing took place on an Illumina HiSeq 2500. The second PCR ran for roughly 7 to 11 cycles and used a J-beta primer mix along with a sample-barcoded 5' primer. A template-switch 5' adaptor carrying 12 random nucleotides introduced a unique molecular identifier onto each TCR beta cDNA molecule. Each sample yielded at least 2.5 million CDR3-containing paired-end reads. First-strand cDNA synthesis was performed from all RNA using the Mint cDNA synthesis kit, with priming by a TRBC-specific oligonucleotide. After uracil-DNA glycosylase treatment, a first 18-cycle PCR used universal primers M1SS and BC2_uni_R on all cDNA. The authors' pipeline ran thus. For normalization, 1 million high-quality reads were randomly selected from each sample, with every read carrying a distinct molecular identifier. Reads with shared molecular identifiers were discarded instead of being binned into consensus sequences. CDR3 identification, clonotype clustering and error correction used MiTCR with a Q25 quality threshold and the strictest error-elimination algorithm. A nonparametric unseen species model with Euler transformation was used to estimate a lower bound on total TCR beta diversity. TCRdb applied fastp at Q25 and MiXCR to the public reads, then kept only in-frame beta chains. Every entry covers one CDR3 protein and lists the most common genes and DNA from its rows. The V and J calls here are based on TCRdb, not the publication. The table for this sample lists some 760,000 distinct CDR3 sequences; approximately 25% of them were counted only once. The ten largest account for more than 7.5% of the sample.

Systemically healthy Caucasian individuals from Russia, 35 to 40 in total and aged roughly 6 to 95 years, were included as donors. Around 10 milliliters of peripheral blood were collected from each donor into EDTA-treated Vacutainer tubes. PBMCs were isolated by Ficoll-Paque density-gradient centrifugation, with at least 6 million obtained per sample. Total RNA, at least 5 micrograms per sample, was extracted from PBMCs with Trizol reagent. The percentages of naive CD45RAhigh/CD27high T cells were determined by flow cytometry on a PBMC aliquot from every donor. The germline V gene (reference sequence) gives CDR1 as PRHDT and CDR2 as FYEKMQ. V is shortened by 10 bases, J by 0 bases, and the region joining them spans 17 bases. The CDR3 holds 15 amino acids from the cysteine to the phenylalanine. The CDR3 DNA has 45 bases and is translated from base 1. This clonotype was counted a single time. This clone's antigen is unknown. No base quality information exists; no much larger clone differs at one position.

These sequences were also reported in another study, on T cells of mothers and their children. The other study reports the following: Nine systemically healthy Caucasian individuals served as donors, namely three mothers together with their six children. cDNA synthesis used all of the extracted RNA, with 1.5 ug of RNA in each 15 ul reaction. In the second PCR, the M1S primer added sample barcodes and 2-4 random nucleotides. Over 9.5 million TCR beta CDR3 reads were obtained for each mother, and approximately 2.9 million reads were obtained for each child. TCR recombination output is similarly shaped by thymic selection in related and unrelated pairs, with a minor effect exerted by inherited differences. Normalized repertoire overlap was always found to be slightly, but never significantly, higher in related mother-child pairs than in unrelated mother-child pairs. No persistent microchimeric T cell clones were detected, at a sensitivity of 90 to 100 clones per million clonotypes. Deep NGS was used in the study to compare the TCR beta repertoires of mothers and children and to look for features that separate related mother-child pairs from unrelated individuals. Mothers averaged around 40 +/- 4 years of age and children averaged about 10 +/- 4 years. After adapters were ligated using NEBNext reagents, the libraries underwent 100+100 nt paired-end sequencing on an Illumina HiSeq 2000. To avoid cross-contamination, the mother libraries and the child libraries were prepared a month apart and sequenced in separate runs. Between roughly 500,000 and 2,300,000 distinct TCR beta clonotypes were identified per donor. Naive TCR beta clonotypes were estimated from low-frequency clonotypes matched to each donor's FACS-determined naive share, without sorting.

The origin of this receptor is a boy younger than 18 in good health. Sequencing was carried out using blood. The sequence joins TRBV13 to TRBJ2-3; TRBD2 might be the D gene, on 5 matching bases. At the DNA level, the sequence is TGTGCCACCGACGGGCCCCCGGGGAGCACAGATACGCAGTATTTT. Translated, this is CATDGPPGSTDTQYF.